This entry lists 3 T cell receptor beta chains sequenced from one sample in a study of blood T cell repertoires in COVID-19. This table comes from immunoSEQ multiplex PCR, and its TCRdb copy is limited to in-frame clones, with some not included. The data contain about 100,000 clones, roughly 92% of them seen just once; the ten biggest clones take up about 2.2%. Material for sequencing was peripheral blood. These receptors all stem from a man aged 50-60 years with active COVID-19.

The gene calls are TRBV6-1 and TRBJ1-1; D remains unclear. CDR1 is MNHNS, CDR2 SASEGT, per germline. V was clipped by 1 base and J by 0 bases, with 12 bases between them. The CDR3 loop spans 16 amino acids. The CDR3 loop is CASSEGEGPMNTEAFF. The CDR3 nucleotides read TGTGCCAGCAGTGAAGGGGAGGGCCCCATGAACACTGAAGCTTTCTTT.

The chain couples TRBV9 to TRBJ2-3; 9 nucleotides match TRBD2. There are 15 residues in the CDR3. Trimming cost V 4 bases and J 0 bases; bases outside gene matches: 3. The germline gives CDR1 SGDLS, CDR2 YYNGEE. The CDR3 loop is CASSQLAGSTDTQYF. The CDR3 region has the DNA TGTGCCAGCAGCCAACTAGCGGGTAGCACAGATACGCAGTATTTT.

This chain uses TRBV7-8 with TRBJ2-3; perhaps TRBD2 as D (6 bases). The CDR3 loop spans 16 amino acids. CDR1 is SGHVS, CDR2 FQNEAQ, per germline. Trimming took 5 bases from V and 0 from J, leaving 15 bases between them. CDR3 nucleotides: TGTGCCAGCAGCGTTCCGGGACTGGCAAGCACAGATACGCAGTATTTT. It specifies CASSVPGLASTDTQYF.